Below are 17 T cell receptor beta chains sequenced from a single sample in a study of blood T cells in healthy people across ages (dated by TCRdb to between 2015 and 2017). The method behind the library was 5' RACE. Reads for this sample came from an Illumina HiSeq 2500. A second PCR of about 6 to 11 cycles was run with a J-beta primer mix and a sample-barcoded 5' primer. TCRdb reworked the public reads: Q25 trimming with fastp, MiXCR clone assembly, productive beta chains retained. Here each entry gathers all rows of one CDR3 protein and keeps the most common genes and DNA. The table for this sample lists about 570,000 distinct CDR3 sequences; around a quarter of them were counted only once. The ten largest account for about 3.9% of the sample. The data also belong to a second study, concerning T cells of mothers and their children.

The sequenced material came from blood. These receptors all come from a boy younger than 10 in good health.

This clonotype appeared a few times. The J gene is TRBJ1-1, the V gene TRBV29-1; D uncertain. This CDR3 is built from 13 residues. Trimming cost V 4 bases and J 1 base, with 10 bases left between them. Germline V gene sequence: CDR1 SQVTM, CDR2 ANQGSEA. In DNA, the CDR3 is TGCAGCGTTGGTATTTGGCAGAACACTGAAGCTTTCTTT. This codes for CSVGIWQNTEAFF.

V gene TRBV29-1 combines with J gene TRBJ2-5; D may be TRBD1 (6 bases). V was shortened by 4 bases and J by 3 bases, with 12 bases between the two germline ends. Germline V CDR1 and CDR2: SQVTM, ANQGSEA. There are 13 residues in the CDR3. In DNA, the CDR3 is TGCAGCGTTGTTCTGGGGGCGAAAGAGACCCAGTACTTC. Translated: CSVVLGAKETQYF.

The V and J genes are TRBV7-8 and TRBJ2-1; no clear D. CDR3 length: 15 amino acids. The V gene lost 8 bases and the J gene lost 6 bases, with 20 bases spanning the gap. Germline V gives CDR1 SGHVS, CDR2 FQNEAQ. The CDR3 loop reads CASGWIGLGGNEQFF. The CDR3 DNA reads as TGTGCCAGCGGCTGGATAGGCCTGGGTGGCAATGAGCAGTTCTTC.

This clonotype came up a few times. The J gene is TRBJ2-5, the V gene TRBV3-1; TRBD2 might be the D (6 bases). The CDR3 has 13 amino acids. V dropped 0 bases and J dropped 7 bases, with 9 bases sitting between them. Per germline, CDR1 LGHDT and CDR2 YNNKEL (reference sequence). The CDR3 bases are TGTGCCAGCAGCCAAGATAGGCGGGGGACCCAGTACTTC. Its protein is CASSQDRRGTQYF.

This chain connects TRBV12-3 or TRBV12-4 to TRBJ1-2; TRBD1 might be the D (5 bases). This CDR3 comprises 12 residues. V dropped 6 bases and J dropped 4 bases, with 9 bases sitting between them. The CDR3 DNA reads TGTGCCAGCAGGTCAGGGACCTATGGCTACACCTTC. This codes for CASRSGTYGYTF.

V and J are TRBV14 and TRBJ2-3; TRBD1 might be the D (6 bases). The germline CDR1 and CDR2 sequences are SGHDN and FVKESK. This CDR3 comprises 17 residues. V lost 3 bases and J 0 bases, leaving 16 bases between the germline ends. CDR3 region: CASSQRLGALSTDTQYF. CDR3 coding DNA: TGTGCCAGCAGCCAGAGACTGGGGGCCCTTAGCACAGATACGCAGTATTTT.

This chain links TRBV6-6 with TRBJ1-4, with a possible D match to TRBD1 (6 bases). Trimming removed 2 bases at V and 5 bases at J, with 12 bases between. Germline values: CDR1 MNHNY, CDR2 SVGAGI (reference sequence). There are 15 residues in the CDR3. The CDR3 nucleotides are TGTGCCAGCAGTTACGCGGGGGCTGAGAATGAAAAACTGTTTTTT. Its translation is CASSYAGAENEKLFF.

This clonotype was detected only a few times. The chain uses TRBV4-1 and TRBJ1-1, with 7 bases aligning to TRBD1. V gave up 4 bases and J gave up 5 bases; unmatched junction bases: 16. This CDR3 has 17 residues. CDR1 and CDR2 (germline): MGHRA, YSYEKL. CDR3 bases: TGCGCCAGCAGCCGTTTGACGACAGGGACCCGAAGGACTGAAGCTTTCTTT. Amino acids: CASSRLTTGTRRTEAFF.

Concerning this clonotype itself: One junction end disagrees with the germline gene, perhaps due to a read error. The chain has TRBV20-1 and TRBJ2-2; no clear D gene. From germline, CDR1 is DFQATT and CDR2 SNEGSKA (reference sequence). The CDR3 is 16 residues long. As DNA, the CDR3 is TGCAGTGCTAGAACCGATTTGGGTCGGAACACCGAGGAGCTGTTTTTT. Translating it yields CSARTDLGRNTEELFF.

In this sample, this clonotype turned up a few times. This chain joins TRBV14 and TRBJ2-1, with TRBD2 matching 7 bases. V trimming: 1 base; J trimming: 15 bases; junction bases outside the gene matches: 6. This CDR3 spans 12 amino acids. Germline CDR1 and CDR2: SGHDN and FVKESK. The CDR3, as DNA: TGTGCCAGCAGCCAAGTGCGGGAGAGGGTGTTCTTC. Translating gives CASSQVRERVFF.

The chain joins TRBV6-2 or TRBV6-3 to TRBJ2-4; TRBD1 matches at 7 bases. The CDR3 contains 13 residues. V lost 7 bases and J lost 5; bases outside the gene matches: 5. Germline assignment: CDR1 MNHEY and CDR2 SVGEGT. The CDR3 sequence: CASTGQSQNIQYF. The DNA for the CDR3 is TGTGCCAGCACGGGACAGAGTCAAAACATTCAGTACTTC.

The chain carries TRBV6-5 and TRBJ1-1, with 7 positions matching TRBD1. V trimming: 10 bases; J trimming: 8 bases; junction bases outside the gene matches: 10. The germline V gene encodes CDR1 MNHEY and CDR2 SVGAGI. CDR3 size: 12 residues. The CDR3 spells CATIGTAREAFF. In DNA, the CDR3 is TGTGCCACCATCGGGACAGCAAGAGAAGCTTTCTTT.

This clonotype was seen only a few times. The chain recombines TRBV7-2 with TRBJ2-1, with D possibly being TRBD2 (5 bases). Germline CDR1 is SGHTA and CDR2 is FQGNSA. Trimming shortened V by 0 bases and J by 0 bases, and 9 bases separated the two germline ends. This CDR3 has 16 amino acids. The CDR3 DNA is TGTGCCAGCAGCTTAGCCAGCGGCCGCTCCTACAATGAGCAGTTCTTC. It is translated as CASSLASGRSYNEQFF.

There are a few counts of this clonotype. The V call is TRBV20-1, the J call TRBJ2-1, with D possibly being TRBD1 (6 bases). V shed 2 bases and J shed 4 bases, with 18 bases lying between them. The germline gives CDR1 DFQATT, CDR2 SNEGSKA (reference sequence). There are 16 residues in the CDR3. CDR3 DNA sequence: TGCAGTGCTAGAAGGGGTCAGGGGTTAAGGTACAATGAGCAGTTCTTC. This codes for CSARRGQGLRYNEQFF.

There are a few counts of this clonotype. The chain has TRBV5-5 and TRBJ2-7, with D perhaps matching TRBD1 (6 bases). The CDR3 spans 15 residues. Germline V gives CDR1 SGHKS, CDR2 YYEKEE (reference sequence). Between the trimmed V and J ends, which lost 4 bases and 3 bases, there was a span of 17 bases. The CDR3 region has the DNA TGTGCCAGCAGCCCTTCCCCCGGACAGAGCTACGAGCAGTACTTC. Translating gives CASSPSPGQSYEQYF.

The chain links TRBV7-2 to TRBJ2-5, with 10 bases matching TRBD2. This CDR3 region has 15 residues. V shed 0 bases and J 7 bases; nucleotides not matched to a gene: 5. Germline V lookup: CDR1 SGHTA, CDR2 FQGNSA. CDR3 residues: CASSLASGGLRTQYF. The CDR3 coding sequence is TGTGCCAGCAGCTTAGCTAGCGGGGGGTTGCGGACCCAGTACTTC.

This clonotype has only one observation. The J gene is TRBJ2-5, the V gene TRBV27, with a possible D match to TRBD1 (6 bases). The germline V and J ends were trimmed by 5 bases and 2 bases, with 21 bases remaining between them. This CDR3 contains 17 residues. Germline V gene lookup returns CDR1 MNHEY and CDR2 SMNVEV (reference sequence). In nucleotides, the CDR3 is TGTGCCAGCAGTCCCTTTGTCCGGGACATATGGCAAGAGACCCAGTACTTC. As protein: CASSPFVRDIWQETQYF.